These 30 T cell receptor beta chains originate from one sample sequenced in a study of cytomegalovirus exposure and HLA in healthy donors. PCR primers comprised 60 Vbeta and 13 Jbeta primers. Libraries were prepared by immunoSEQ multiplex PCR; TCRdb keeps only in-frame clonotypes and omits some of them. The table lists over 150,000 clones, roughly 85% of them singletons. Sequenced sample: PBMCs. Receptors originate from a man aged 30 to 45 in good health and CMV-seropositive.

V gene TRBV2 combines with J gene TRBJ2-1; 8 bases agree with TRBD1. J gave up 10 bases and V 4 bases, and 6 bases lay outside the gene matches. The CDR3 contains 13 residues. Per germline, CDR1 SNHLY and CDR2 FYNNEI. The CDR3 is CASSGTGKWEQFF. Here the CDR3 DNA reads TGTGCCAGCAGTGGGACAGGGAAATGGGAGCAGTTCTTC.

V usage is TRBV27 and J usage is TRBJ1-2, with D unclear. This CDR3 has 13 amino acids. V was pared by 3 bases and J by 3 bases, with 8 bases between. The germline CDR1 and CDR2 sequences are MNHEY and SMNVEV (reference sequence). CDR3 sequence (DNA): TGTGCCAGCAGTTTGCAAGCCCACTATGGCTACACCTTC. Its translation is CASSLQAHYGYTF.

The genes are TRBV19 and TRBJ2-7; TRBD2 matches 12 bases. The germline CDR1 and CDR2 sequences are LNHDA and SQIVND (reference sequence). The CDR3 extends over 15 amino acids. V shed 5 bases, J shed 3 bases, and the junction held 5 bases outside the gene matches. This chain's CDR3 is CASSGGTSGFYEQYF. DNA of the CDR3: TGTGCCAGTAGTGGGGGGACTAGCGGGTTCTACGAGCAGTACTTC.

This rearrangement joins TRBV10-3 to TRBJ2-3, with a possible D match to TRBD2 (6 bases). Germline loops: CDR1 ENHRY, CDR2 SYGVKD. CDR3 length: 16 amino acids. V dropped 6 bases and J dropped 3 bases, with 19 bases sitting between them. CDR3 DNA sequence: TGTGCCATCAGAACTACCGGGACCGCGGGAACAGATACGCAGTATTTT. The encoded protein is CAIRTTGTAGTDTQYF.

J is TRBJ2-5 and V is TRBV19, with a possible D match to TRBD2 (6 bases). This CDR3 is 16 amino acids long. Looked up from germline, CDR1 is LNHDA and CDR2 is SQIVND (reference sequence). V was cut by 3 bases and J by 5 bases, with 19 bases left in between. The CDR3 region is CASSMGGVAGWETQYF. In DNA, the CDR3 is TGTGCCAGTAGTATGGGGGGAGTTGCGGGATGGGAGACCCAGTACTTC.

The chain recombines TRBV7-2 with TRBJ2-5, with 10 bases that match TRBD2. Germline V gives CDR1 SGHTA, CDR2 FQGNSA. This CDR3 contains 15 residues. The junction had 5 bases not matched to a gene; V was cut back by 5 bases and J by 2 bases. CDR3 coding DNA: TGTGCCAGCAGCCAGGGGACTAGCGTGCAAGAGACCCAGTACTTC. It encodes CASSQGTSVQETQYF.

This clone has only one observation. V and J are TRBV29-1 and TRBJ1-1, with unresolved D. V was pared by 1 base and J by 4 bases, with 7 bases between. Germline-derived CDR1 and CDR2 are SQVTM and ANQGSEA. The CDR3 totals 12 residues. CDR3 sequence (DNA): TGCAGCGTTGAAGGCCAGTCCACTGAAGCTTTCTTT. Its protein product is CSVEGQSTEAFF.

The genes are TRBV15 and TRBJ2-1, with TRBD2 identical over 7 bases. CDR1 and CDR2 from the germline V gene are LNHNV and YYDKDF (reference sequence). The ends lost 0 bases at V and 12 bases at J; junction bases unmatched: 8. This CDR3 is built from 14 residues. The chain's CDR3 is CATSRDRAGRVQFF. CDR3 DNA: TGTGCCACCAGCAGAGATCGGGCAGGGAGGGTGCAGTTCTTC.

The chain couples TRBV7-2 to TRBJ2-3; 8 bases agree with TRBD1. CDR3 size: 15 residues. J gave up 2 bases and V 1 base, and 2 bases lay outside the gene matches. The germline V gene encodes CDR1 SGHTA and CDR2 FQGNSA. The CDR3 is CASSLGTGHTDTQYF. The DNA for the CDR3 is TGTGCCAGCAGCTTAGGGACAGGGCACACAGATACGCAGTATTTT.

This CDR3 is CASATSRNEQFF. The CDR3 DNA reads as TGTGCCAGTGCGACTAGCCGAAATGAGCAGTTCTTC. The chain joins TRBV9 to TRBJ2-1, with 7 positions matching TRBD2. Germline assignment: CDR1 SGDLS and CDR2 YYNGEE. The CDR3 sequence is 12 residues long. V lost 8 bases to trimming and J lost 7 bases; unmatched junction nucleotides: 6.

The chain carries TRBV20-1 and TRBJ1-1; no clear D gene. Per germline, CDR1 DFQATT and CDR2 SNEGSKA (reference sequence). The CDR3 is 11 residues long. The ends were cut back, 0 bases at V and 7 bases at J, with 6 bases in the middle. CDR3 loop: CSARDSGEAFF. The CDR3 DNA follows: TGCAGTGCTAGAGATTCGGGTGAAGCTTTCTTT.

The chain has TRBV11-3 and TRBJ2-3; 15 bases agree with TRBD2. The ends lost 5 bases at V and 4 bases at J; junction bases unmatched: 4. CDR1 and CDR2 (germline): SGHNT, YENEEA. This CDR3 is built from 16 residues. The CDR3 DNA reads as TGTGCCAGCAGCGGCCGGACTAGCGGGAGGGCAGATACGCAGTATTTT. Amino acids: CASSGRTSGRADTQYF.

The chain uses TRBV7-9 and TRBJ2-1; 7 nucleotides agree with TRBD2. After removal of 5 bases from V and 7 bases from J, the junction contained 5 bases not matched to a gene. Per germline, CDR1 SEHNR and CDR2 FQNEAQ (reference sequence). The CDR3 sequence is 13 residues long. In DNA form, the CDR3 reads TGTGCCAGCAGCCGGACTAGTAATAATGAGCAGTTCTTC. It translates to CASSRTSNNEQFF.

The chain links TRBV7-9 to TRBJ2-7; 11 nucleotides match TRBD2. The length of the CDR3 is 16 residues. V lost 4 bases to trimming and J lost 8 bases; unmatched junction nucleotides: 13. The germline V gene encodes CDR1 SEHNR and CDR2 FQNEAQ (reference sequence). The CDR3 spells CASSSTTSGTPTQQYF. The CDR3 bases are TGTGCCAGCAGCTCGACGACTAGCGGGACCCCTACGCAGCAGTACTTC.

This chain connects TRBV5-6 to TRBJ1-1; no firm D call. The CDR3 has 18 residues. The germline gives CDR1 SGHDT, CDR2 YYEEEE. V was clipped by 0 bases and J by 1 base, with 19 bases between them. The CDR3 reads CASSLDLGIPKGNTEAFF. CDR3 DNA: TGTGCCAGCAGCTTGGACCTAGGAATTCCTAAAGGGAACACTGAAGCTTTCTTT.

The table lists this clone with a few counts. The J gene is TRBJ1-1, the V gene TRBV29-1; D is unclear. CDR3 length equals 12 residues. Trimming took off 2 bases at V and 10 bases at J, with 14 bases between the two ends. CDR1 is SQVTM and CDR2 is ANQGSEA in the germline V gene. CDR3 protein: CSVERQELRAFF. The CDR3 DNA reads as TGCAGCGTTGAAAGGCAGGAACTCAGAGCTTTCTTT.

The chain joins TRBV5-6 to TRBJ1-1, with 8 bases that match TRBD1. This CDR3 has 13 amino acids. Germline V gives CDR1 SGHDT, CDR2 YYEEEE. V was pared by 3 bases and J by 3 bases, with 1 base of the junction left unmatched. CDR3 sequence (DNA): TGTGCCAGCAGCTCGGGACAGGACACTGAAGCTTTCTTT. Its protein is CASSSGQDTEAFF.

The CDR3 region has the DNA TGTGCCAGCAGCTTAGCCAAAGACTACACTGAAGCTTTCTTT. The encoded protein is CASSLAKDYTEAFF. The gene calls are TRBV7-8 and TRBJ1-1; no firm D call. CDR1 SGHVS and CDR2 FQNEAQ come from the germline V gene. The CDR3 covers 14 residues. Deletions cut 0 bases from V and 3 bases from J, with 8 bases between.

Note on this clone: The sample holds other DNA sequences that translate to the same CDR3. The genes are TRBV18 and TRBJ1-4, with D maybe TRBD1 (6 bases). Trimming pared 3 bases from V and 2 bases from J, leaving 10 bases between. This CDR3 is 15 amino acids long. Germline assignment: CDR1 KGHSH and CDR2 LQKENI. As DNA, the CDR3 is TGTGCCAGCTCACCGCGGGGGGCGACTAATGAAAAACTGTTTTTT. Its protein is CASSPRGATNEKLFF.

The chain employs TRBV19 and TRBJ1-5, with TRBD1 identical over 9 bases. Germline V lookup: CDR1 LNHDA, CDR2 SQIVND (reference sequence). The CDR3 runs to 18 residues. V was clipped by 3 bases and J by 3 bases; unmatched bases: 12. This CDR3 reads CASSMSATGTGNNQPQHF. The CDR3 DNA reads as TGTGCCAGTAGTATGTCCGCCACCGGGACAGGGAACAATCAGCCCCAGCATTTT.

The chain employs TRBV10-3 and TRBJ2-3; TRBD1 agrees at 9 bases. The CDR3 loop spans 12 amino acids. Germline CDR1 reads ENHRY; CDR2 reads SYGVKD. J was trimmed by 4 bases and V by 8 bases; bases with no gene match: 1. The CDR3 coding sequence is TGTGCCATCGGGACAGGGCCAGATACGCAGTATTTT. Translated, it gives CAIGTGPDTQYF.

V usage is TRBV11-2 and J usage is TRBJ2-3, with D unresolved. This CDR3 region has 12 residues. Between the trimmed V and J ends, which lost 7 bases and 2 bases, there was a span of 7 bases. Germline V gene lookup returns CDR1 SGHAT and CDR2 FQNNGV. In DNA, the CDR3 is TGTGCCAGCACTCACAACACAGATACGCAGTATTTT. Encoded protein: CASTHNTDTQYF. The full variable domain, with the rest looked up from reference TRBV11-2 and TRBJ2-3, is EAGVAQSPRYKIIEKRQSVAFWCNPISGHATLYWYQQILGQGPKLLIQFQNNGVVDDSQLPKDRFSAERLKGVDSTLKIQPAKLEDSAVYLCASTHNTDTQYFGPGTRLTVL.

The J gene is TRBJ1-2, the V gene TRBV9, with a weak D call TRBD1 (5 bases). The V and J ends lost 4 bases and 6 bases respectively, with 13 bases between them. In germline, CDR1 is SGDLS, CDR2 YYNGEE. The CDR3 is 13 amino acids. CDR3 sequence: CASSSRGGNGYTF. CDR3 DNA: TGTGCCAGCAGCTCCCGCGGGGGAAATGGCTACACCTTC.

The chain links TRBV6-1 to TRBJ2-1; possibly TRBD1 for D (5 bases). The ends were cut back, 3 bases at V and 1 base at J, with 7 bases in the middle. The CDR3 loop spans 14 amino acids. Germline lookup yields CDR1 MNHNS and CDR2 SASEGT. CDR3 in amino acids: CASSETESYNEQFF. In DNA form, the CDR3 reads TGTGCCAGCAGTGAGACAGAATCCTACAATGAGCAGTTCTTC.

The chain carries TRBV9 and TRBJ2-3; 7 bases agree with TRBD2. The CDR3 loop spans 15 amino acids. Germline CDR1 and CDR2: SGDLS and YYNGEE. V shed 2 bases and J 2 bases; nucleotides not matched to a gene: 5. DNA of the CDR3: TGTGCCAGCAGCGTTAGTAGCGGGTTCACAGATACGCAGTATTTT. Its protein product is CASSVSSGFTDTQYF.

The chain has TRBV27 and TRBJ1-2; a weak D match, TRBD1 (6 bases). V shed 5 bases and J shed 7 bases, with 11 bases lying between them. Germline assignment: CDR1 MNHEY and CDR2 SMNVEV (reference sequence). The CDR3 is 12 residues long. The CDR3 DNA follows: TGTGCCAGCAGTAAACAGGGCCTTGGCTACACCTTC. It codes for CASSKQGLGYTF.

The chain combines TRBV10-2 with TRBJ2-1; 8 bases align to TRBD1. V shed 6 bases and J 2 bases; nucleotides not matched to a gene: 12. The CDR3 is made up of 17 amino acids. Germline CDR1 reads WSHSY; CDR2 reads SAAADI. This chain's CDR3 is CASSLTNRGRTYNEQFF. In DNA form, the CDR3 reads TGCGCCAGCAGCCTAACAAACAGGGGGAGGACCTACAATGAGCAGTTCTTC.

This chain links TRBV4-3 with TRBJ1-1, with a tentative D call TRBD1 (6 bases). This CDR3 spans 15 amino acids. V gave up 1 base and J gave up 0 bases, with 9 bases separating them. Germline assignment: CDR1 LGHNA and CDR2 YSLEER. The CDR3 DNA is TGCGCCAGCAGCCAAGCCCAGGGGCTGAACACTGAAGCTTTCTTT. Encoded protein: CASSQAQGLNTEAFF.

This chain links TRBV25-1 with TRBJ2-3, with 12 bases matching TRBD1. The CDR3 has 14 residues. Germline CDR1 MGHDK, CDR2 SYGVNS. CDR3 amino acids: CATAGTGGVDTQYF. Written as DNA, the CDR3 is TGTGCTACGGCGGGGACAGGGGGCGTAGATACGCAGTATTTT.

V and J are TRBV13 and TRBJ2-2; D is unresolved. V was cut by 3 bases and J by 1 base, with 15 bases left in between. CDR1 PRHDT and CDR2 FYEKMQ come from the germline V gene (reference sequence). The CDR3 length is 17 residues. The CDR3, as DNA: TGTGCCAGCAGCTTCTCCTCTCGCTATGAGAACACCGGGGAGCTGTTTTTT. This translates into CASSFSSRYENTGELFF.